These 16 T cell receptor beta chains share one sample of origin, sequenced in a study of regulatory T cells in long-lasting Graves disease. Building the TCR beta libraries relied on iRepertoire HTBI primers, and CDR3 regions underwent Arm-PCR. TCRdb ran MiXCR on the multiplex PCR reads and lists one entry per CDR3 protein. The data show about 400,000 distinct CDR3 sequences, 15% to 18% seen once. The time point was: newly diagnosed GD, antithyroid drugs for less than 3 months. Isolated PBMC RNA provided the starting material for the TCR library. This specimen was peripheral blood mononuclear cells (PBMCs), taken at new diagnosis, from a patient treated with antithyroid drugs. The receptors come from a female donor with Graves disease.

This clonotype was recorded many times. The CDR3: CATSSWGGGTEAFF. In DNA form, the CDR3 reads TGTGCCACCAGCAGTTGGGGGGGCGGGACTGAAGCTTTCTTT. This rearrangement joins TRBV15 to TRBJ1-1; a possible D gene is TRBD1 (6 bases). The V gene's germline CDR1 is LNHNV and CDR2 YYDKDF (reference sequence). V was trimmed by 3 bases and J by 5 bases, leaving 13 bases between them. The CDR3 consists of 14 residues.

A few counts support this clonotype. With a much larger clone just one base away, this may be a read error. The V call is TRBV29-1, the J call TRBJ2-3, with a tentative D call TRBD2 (6 bases). Germline CDR1 reads SQVTM; CDR2 reads ANQGSEA. This CDR3 spans 15 amino acids. The V end lost 0 bases, the J end lost 4 bases, and 14 bases lay between the germline ends. CDR3 in DNA: TGCAGCGTTGAAGATTATACCGGGAGCCCAGATACGCAGTATTTT. It encodes CSVEDYTGSPDTQYF.

J is TRBJ2-1 and V is TRBV28; D gene ambiguous. This CDR3 is built from 12 residues. The germline gives CDR1 MDHEN, CDR2 SYDVKM. The germline V and J ends were trimmed by 7 bases and 8 bases, with 12 bases remaining between them. The CDR3 DNA follows: TGTGCCAGCACCCTCAAGGGTCATGAGCAGTTCTTC. It encodes CASTLKGHEQFF.

The table lists this clonotype with a count of one. This chain uses TRBV5-1 with TRBJ2-1; TRBD1 matches at 9 bases. The V and J ends lost 5 bases and 5 bases, in that order; junction bases with no gene match: 8. This CDR3 is 15 amino acids long. Germline values: CDR1 SGHRS, CDR2 YFSETQ. This CDR3 is CASRSYRGPDNEQFF. The CDR3 bases are TGCGCCAGCAGGTCCTACAGGGGGCCTGACAATGAGCAGTTCTTC.

This clonotype was recorded many times. CDR3 in DNA: TGCAGCGTTGAAGAAGAGGGCGGTACTAACTATGGCTACACCTTC. It is translated as CSVEEEGGTNYGYTF. V usage is TRBV29-1 and J usage is TRBJ1-2; D unclear. The V gene's germline CDR1 is SQVTM and CDR2 ANQGSEA. The V gene lost 0 bases and the J gene lost 0 bases, with 11 bases spanning the gap. CDR3 length equals 15 residues.

This clonotype appeared a few times. The conserved phenylalanine or tryptophan is not found at the CDR3 terminus, so this likely reflects a read error. The V and J genes are TRBV30 and TRBJ2-3, with D uncertain. Germline-derived CDR1 and CDR2 are GTSNPN and SVGIG (reference sequence). This CDR3 is built from 12 residues. The CDR3: CAWSSRTGAQYL. In DNA form, the CDR3 reads TGCGCCTGGAGTTCTCGTACTGGGGCGCAGTATCTT.

The genes are TRBV9 and TRBJ2-1; D not certain. Germline CDR1 SGDLS, CDR2 YYNGEE. Trimming left V 0 bases short and J 5 bases short, with 9 bases between. The CDR3 extends over 14 amino acids. CDR3 amino acids: CASSVDLPDNEQFF. DNA for the CDR3: TGTGCCAGCAGCGTAGATTTGCCCGACAATGAGCAGTTCTTC.

The V gene is TRBV28, the J gene TRBJ1-2, with D tentatively TRBD1 (5 bases). This CDR3 has 15 residues. The V end lost 1 base, the J end lost 4 bases, and 13 bases lay between the germline ends. From germline, CDR1 is MDHEN and CDR2 SYDVKM. CDR3 bases: TGTGCCAGCAGTTTATATAGGGGCGTTAGCTATGGCTACACCTTC. Encoded protein: CASSLYRGVSYGYTF.

Details on this clonotype: Given a much more abundant clone one base away, this may be a read error. V is TRBV11-2 and J is TRBJ2-7; no clear D gene. V lost 5 bases, J lost 1 base, and 15 bases lay in between. The CDR3 contains 15 residues. CDR1 SGHAT and CDR2 FQNNGV come from the germline V gene. The CDR3 bases are TGTGCCAGCAGCCCTACTTCAGTGGGGTCCTACGAGCAGTACTTC. It specifies CASSPTSVGSYEQYF.

The sample holds many counts of this clonotype. The V and J genes are TRBV2 and TRBJ1-5; maybe TRBD1 (5 bases). Germline V gene sequence: CDR1 SNHLY, CDR2 FYNNEI. With 6 bases removed from V and 0 bases from J, the gap between germline ends came to 12 bases. This CDR3 is built from 15 residues. CDR3 sequence (DNA): TGTGCCAGCAGCGAGCAGGGAATTAGCAATCAGCCCCAGCATTTT. Protein sequence: CASSEQGISNQPQHF.

The genes are TRBV3-1 and TRBJ1-3, with 9 bases that match TRBD1. The V gene end was trimmed by 4 bases and the J gene end by 4 bases; junction bases not matched to a gene: 11. Germline CDR1 LGHDT, CDR2 YNNKEL (reference sequence). The CDR3 has 17 residues. The CDR3 reads CASSLGQGSNGGNTIYF. The CDR3 bases are TGTGCCAGCAGCCTCGGACAGGGGTCAAACGGGGGAAACACCATATATTTT.

This clonotype was recorded many times. The chain employs TRBV20-1 and TRBJ1-6; D may be TRBD1 (5 bases). Per the germline V gene, CDR1 is DFQATT and CDR2 is SNEGSKA (reference sequence). The CDR3 is made up of 15 amino acids. The V gene lost 6 bases and the J gene lost 10 bases, with 22 bases spanning the gap. This CDR3 is CSAVPGPPVGSPLHF. CDR3 sequence (DNA): TGCAGTGCCGTGCCGGGGCCGCCGGTCGGGTCACCCCTCCACTTT.

The chain joins TRBV25-1 to TRBJ2-1, with D possibly matching TRBD1 (5 bases). The CDR3 length is 16 residues. Germline V CDR1 and CDR2: MGHDK, SYGVNS. V lost 3 bases and J 0 bases, leaving 12 bases between the germline ends. The CDR3 sequence: CASSDQGASSYNEQFF. The DNA for the CDR3 is TGTGCCAGCAGTGATCAGGGCGCGAGCTCCTACAATGAGCAGTTCTTC.

This clonotype was detected many times. The chain is built from TRBV27 and TRBJ1-2; 7 bases are a match to TRBD1. J gave up 1 base and V 8 bases, and 1 base lay outside the gene matches. Germline V gene data show CDR1 as MNHEY and CDR2 as SMNVEV (reference sequence). The CDR3 covers 12 residues. The CDR3 coding sequence is TGTGCCAGCGGGGACAGTAACTATGGCTACACCTTC. Residues: CASGDSNYGYTF.

This clonotype was seen ten or more times. CDR3 DNA sequence: TGTGCCAGCAGCATTTCGGGACTAACCGACAATGAGCAGTTCTTC. Translation: CASSISGLTDNEQFF. The chain combines TRBV7-2 with TRBJ2-1, with TRBD2 matching over 7 bases. Trimming removed 5 bases from V and 5 bases from J; junction bases left unmatched: 9. Germline CDR1 and CDR2: SGHTA and FQGNSA. The CDR3 loop spans 15 amino acids.

This chain connects TRBV7-9 to TRBJ2-5; D may be TRBD1 (5 bases). V dropped 2 bases and J dropped 2 bases, with 12 bases sitting between them. The CDR3 contains 15 residues. The V gene's germline CDR1 is SEHNR and CDR2 FQNEAQ (reference sequence). The CDR3 DNA follows: TGTGCCAGCAGCTTATCAAGACAGCAGCAAGAGACCCAGTACTTC. It specifies CASSLSRQQQETQYF.